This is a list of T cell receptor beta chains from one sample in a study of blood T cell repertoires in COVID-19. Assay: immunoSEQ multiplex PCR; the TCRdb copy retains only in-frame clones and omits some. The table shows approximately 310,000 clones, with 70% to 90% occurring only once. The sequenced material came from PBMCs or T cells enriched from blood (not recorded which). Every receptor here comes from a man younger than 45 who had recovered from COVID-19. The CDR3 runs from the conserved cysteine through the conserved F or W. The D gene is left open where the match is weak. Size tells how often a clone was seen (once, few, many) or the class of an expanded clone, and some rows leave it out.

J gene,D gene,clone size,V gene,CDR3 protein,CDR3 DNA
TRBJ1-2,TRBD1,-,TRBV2,CASTPDRGSYGYTF,TGTGCCAGCACCCCGGACAGGGGTTCATATGGCTACACCTTC
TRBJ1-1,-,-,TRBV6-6,CASSSTGTHAFF,TGTGCCAGCAGCTCCACAGGGACACATGCTTTCTTT
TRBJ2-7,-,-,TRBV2,CASGSIGGGSFEQYF,TGTGCCAGCGGGTCTATTGGGGGGGGCAGTTTCGAGCAGTACTTC
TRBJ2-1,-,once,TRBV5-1,CASSGGTDRNEQFF,TGCGCCAGCAGCGGGGGGACAGACCGCAATGAGCAGTTCTTC
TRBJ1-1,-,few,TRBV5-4,CASSLAGGTGRQNTEAFF,TGTGCCAGCAGCTTGGCGGGGGGTACAGGCAGACAGAACACTGAAGCTTTCTTT
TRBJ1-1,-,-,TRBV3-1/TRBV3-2,CASSRGGASEAFF,TGTGCCAGCAGCCGAGGGGGGGCATCTGAAGCTTTCTTT
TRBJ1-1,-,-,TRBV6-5,CASSYSTGRPVTEAFF,TGTGCCAGCAGTTACTCGACAGGAAGGCCTGTTACTGAAGCTTTCTTT
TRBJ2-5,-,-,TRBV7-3,CASSLTTGVETQYF,TGTGCCAGCAGCTTAACTACGGGGGTTGAGACCCAGTACTTC
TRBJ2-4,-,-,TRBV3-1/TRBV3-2,CASSQDPFGENIQYF,TGTGCCAGCAGCCAAGATCCGTTCGGGGAAAACATTCAGTACTTC
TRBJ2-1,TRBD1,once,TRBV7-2,CASSLTGGTYNEQFF,TGTGCCAGCAGCTTAACAGGGGGGACCTACAATGAGCAGTTCTTC
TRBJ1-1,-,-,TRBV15,CATQGGRGTEAFF,TGTGCCACACAAGGAGGACGTGGCACTGAAGCTTTCTTT
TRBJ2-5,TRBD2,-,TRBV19,CASTATSGLQETQYF,TGTGCCAGTACGGCGACTAGCGGGCTTCAAGAGACCCAGTACTTC